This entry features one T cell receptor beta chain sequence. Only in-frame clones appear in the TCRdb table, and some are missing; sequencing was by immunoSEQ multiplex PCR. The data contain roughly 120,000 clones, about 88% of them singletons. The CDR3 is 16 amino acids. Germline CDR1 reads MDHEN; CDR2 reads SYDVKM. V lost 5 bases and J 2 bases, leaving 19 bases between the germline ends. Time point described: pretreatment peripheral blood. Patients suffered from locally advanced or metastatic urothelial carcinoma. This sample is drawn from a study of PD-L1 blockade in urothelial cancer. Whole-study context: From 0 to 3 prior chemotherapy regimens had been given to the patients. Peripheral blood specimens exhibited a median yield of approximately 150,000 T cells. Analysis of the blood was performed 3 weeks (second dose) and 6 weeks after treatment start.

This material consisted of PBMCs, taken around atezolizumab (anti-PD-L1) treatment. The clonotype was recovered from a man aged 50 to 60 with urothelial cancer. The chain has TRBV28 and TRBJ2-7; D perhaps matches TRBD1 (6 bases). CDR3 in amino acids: CASSARSGTRTYEQYF. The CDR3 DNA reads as TGTGCCAGCAGTGCTAGATCCGGGACACGTACCTACGAGCAGTACTTC.